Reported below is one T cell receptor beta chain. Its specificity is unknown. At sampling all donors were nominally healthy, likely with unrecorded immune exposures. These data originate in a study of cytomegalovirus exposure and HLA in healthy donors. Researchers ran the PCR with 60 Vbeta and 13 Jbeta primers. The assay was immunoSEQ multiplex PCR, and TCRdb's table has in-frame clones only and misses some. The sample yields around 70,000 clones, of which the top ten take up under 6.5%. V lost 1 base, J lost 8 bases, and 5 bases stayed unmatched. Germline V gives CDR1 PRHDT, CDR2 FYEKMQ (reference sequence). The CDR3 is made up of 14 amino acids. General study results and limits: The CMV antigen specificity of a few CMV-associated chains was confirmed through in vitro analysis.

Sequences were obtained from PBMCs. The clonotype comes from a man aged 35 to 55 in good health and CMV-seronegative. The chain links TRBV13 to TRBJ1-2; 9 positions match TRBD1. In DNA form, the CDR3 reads TGTGCCAGCAGCTTAGACAGGGGGCTAGGAGGCTACACCTTC. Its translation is CASSLDRGLGGYTF.